This TCR beta chain was recovered during a study of cytotoxic CD8 clonotypes in ibrutinib-treated CLL (dated by TCRdb to about 2021). A note on the overall study: The cohort included some 14 treatment-naive and 11 relapsed/refractory patients; 17 were IGHV unmutated. Partial responses were observed in about 25 patients and complete responses in 2; after a median follow-up of 68 months, remission was maintained in approximately 14 patients and progression was observed in about twelve. Samples at response were collected after a median of approximately twelve months of treatment, with a range of roughly 6 to 36 months. Samples averaged about 260,000 productive templates and 94,082 productive rearrangements. Longitudinal samples were obtainable from about 30% of the roughly 90 participants in the trial. Cryopreserved peripheral blood mononuclear cells were collected at three points: before therapy, at response, and at either sustained remission or disease progression. Every sample from remission and from progressive disease was obtained while the patients were still on ibrutinib. Overall study outcomes, separate from this receptor: Baseline clonality exceeded that of age-matched healthy donors and correlated strongly with circulating CD8+ T-cell counts. Public clonotypes were rare and either shrank or stayed stable during treatment, and the rise in clonality at ibrutinib response reflected expansion of private clonotypes. At ibrutinib response clonality went up, during sustained remission it held steady, and at progression it dropped back toward baseline. Sampling times were not matched between patients in sustained remission and patients whose disease was progressing, and lymph node repertoires were not examined.

About this clone: No cognate antigen has been identified for it. The sample holds no much larger clone one base away, and base qualities are not on file.

From the cysteine up to the phenylalanine, the CDR3 has a length of 13 residues. Left in the record is the CDR3 DNA by itself, 39 bases read in frame from the first base. For this chain, trimming is 5 bases at the V end and 6 bases at the J end, and the number of junction bases without a gene match is 2. Taken from the germline V gene, the CDR1 and CDR2 loops are SNHLY and FYNNEI. In the paper's terms, the time point label means: about eleven months on ibrutinib. Around 2 micrograms of genomic DNA were extracted from cryopreserved PBMCs for TCR beta library preparation. Longitudinal blood samples from CLL patients receiving ibrutinib monotherapy were subjected to high-throughput TCR beta sequencing. The patients were enrolled in a single-center, open-label phase 2 trial of ibrutinib monotherapy. On a MiSeq, deep resolution sequencing aimed for a depth between 1 in 1 million and 1 in 200,000 T cells, with each clonotype covered approximately 10x on average. The immunoSEQ hsTCRB Kit was used to generate the TCR beta libraries. For the original study's pipeline: Data were analyzed with ImmunoSEQ Data Assistant and ImmunoSEQ Analyzer, with V, D and J genes assigned per IMGT definitions. Clonality was computed as one minus normalized Shannon entropy of productive rearrangement frequencies, ranging from 0 to 1. Only overrepresented clonotypes making up at least 0.05% of the repertoire of each patient were included in the public clonotype analysis. Repertoires from about a dozen age-matched healthy donors in immuneACCESS were used as clonality controls. TCRdb stores this immuneACCESS table with in-frame sequences only. Part of the clones is absent; in the studies checked, under half of the shortfall reflects unresolved V genes, and no reason is known for the rest. D and trimming were read from the DNA, whereas the V and J calls and clone size are those reported in that table. Recorded for this sample are approximately 100,000 clones; 78% of them occurred a single time. Clones ranked in the top ten supply about 32% of the sample.

The sample was PBMCs, taken after 12 months of ibrutinib treatment. This sequence was found in a human donor with chronic lymphocytic leukemia. The sequence is built from TRBV2 and TRBJ1-4; TRBD1 lines up with 8 middle nucleotides. The DNA sequence follows: TGTGCCAGCAGTAAGGACAGGGATGAAAAACTGTTTTTT. The translation is CASSKDRDEKLFF.